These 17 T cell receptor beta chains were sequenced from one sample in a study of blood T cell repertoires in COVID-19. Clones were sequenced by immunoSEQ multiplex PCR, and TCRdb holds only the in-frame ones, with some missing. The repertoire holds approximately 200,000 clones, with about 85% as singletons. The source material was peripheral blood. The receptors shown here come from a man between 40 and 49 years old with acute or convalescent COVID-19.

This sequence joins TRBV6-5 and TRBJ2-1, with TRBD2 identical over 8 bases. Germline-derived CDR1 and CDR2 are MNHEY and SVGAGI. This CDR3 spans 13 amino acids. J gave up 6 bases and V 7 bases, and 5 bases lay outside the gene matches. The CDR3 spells CASIVAGGNEQFF. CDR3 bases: TGTGCCAGCATCGTGGCGGGAGGCAATGAGCAGTTCTTC.

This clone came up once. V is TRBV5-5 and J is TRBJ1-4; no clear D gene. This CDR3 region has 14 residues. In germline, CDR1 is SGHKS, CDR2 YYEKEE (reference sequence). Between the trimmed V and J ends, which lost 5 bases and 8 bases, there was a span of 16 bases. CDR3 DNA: TGTGCCAGCAGTCTGTTGCGGGAGGGCGAAAAACTGTTTTTT. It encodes CASSLLREGEKLFF.

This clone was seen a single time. This chain's CDR3 is CASSSRETQYF. The DNA of the CDR3 is TGTGCCAGCAGCTCCCGAGAGACCCAGTACTTC. V and J are TRBV3-1 (or the pseudogene TRBV3-2) and TRBJ2-5; D is unclear. This CDR3 has 11 residues. Germline values: CDR1 LGHDT, CDR2 YNNKEL (reference sequence). V was cut by 5 bases and J by 4 bases, with 5 bases left in between.

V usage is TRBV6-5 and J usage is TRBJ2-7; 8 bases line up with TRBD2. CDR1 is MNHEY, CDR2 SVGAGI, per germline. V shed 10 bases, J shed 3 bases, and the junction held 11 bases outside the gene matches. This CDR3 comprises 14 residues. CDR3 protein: CATAQAGAFYEQYF. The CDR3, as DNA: TGTGCCACGGCCCAAGCGGGGGCTTTCTACGAGCAGTACTTC.

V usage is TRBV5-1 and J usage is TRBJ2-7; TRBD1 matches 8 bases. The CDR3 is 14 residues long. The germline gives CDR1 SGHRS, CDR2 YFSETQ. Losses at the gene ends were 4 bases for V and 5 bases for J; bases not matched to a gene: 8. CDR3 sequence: CASSQYPQGDEQYF. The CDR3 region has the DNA TGCGCCAGCAGCCAATATCCACAGGGGGACGAGCAGTACTTC.

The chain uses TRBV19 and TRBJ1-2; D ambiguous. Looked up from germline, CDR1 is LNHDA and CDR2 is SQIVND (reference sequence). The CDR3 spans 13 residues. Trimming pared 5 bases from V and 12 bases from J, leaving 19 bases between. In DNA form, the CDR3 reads TGTGCCAGTAGTTCCCGGGATTCTATGGTCGACACCTTC. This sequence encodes CASSSRDSMVDTF.

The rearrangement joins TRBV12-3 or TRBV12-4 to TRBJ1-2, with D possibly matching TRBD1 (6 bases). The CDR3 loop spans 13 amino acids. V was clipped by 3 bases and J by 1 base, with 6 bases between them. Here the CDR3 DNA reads TGTGCCAGCAGTTTGGGACATAACTATGGCTACACCTTC. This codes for CASSLGHNYGYTF.

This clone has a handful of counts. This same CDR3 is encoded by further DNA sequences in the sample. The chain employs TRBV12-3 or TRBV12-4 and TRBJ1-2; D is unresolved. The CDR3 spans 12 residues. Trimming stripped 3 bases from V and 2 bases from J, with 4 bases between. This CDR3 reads CASSFSNYGYTF. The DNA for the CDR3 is TGTGCCAGCAGTTTTTCGAACTATGGCTACACCTTC.

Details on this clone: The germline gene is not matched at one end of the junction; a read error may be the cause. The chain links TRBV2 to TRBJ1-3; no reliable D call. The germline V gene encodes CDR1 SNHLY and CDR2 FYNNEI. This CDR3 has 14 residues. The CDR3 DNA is TGTGCGAGCAGTATAGGACTTTCTGGAAACACCATATATTTT. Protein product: CASSIGLSGNTIYF.

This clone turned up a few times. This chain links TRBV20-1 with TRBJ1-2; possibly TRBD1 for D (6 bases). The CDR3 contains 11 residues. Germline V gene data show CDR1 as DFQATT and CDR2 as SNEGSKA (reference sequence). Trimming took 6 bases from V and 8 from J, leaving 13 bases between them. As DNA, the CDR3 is TGCAGTGCCGCAGTGCAGGGGGGCTACACCTTC. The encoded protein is CSAAVQGGYTF.

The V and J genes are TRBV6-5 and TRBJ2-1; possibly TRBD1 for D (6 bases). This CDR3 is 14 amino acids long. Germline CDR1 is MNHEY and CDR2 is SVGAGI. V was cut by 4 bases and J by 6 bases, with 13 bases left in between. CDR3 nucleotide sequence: TGTGCCAGCAGTTCGGACAGAAAACTCAATGAGCAGTTCTTC. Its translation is CASSSDRKLNEQFF.

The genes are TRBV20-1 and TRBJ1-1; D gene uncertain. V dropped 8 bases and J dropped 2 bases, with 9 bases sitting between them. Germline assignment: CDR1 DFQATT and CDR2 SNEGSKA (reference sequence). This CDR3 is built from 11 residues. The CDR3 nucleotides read TGCAGTTTCCCACTAAACACTGAAGCTTTCTTT. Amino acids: CSFPLNTEAFF.

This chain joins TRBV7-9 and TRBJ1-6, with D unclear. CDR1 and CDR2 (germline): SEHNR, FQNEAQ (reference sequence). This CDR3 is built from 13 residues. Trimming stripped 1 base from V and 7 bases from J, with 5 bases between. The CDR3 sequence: CASSLVRNSPLHF. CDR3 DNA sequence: TGTGCCAGCAGCTTAGTACGGAATTCACCCCTCCACTTT.

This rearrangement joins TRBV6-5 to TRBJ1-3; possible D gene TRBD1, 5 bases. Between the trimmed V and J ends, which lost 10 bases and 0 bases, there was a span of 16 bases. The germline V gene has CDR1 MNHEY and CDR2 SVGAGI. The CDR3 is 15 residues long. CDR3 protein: CATRPRGPSGNTIYF. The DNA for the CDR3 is TGTGCCACCCGCCCAAGGGGCCCCTCTGGAAACACCATATATTTT.

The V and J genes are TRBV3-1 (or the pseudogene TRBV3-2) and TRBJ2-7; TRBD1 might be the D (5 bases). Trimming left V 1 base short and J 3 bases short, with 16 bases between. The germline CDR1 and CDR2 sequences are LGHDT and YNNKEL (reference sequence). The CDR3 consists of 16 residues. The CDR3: CASSQVPRARDYEQYF. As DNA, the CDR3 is TGTGCCAGCAGCCAAGTTCCCCGCGCCAGGGACTACGAGCAGTACTTC.

In nucleotides, the CDR3 is TGTGCCACCAGTACCGGGACTTCCACCGGGGAGCTGTTTTTT. This translates into CATSTGTSTGELFF. The genes are TRBV24-1 and TRBJ2-2; TRBD2 might be the D (6 bases). The germline CDR1 and CDR2 sequences are KGHDR and SFDVKD. The ends were cut back, 6 bases at V and 4 bases at J, with 11 bases in the middle. The CDR3 consists of 14 residues.

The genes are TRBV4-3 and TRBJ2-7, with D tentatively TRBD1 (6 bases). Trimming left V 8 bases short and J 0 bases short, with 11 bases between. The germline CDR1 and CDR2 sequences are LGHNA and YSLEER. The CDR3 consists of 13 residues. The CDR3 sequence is CASGPGDSYEQYF. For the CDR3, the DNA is TGCGCCAGCGGGCCAGGGGACTCCTACGAGCAGTACTTC.